The clone carrying this T cell receptor (beta chain) was seen repeatedly, ten times or more. Its antigen is not identified. This sample stems from a study of regulatory T cells in long-lasting Graves disease. General study findings and limits: With a small sample size, accuracy may have been reduced.

Stated time point: newly diagnosed GD, antithyroid drugs for less than 3 months. From RNA extracted from PBMCs, the TCR library was made. Construction of the TCR beta libraries employed iRepertoire HTBI primers in conjunction with Arm-PCR of CDR3 regions. Original methodology: Sequenced samples collectively carried roughly 60 TRBV and some 15 TRBJ segments. One entry per CDR3 protein results from TCRdb running MiXCR on the multiplex PCR reads. The V and J calls come from TCRdb's annotation, not from the publication. This table holds 400,000 to 450,000 distinct CDR3 sequences, more than 13% found once. The sample was also linked to a second study, of T cells in Graves' hyperthyroidism and ophthalmopathy. That investigation notes: TCR CDR3 regions were first amplified by RT-PCR with HTBI primers.

The input for sequencing was peripheral blood mononuclear cells (PBMCs), taken at new diagnosis, from a patient treated with antithyroid drugs. The TCR originated in a woman aged 25 to 39 with Graves disease.

The CDR3 nucleotides read TGCGCCAGCAGCCAGCCATCTTTCCCAGCGGAAGAGACCCAGTACTTC. Its protein product is CASSQPSFPAEETQYF. V usage is TRBV4-1 and J usage is TRBJ2-5, with a possible D match to TRBD2 (5 bases). Germline V lookup: CDR1 MGHRA, CDR2 YSYEKL. The CDR3 runs 16 residues. V was cut by 3 bases and J by 3 bases, with 17 bases left in between.